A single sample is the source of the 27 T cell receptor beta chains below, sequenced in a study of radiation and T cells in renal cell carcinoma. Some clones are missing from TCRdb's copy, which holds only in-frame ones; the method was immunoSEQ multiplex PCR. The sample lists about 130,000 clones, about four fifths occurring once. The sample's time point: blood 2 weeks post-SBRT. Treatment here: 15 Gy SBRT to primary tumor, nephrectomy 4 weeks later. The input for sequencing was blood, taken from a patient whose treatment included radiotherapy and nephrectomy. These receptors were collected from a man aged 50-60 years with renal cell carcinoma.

Written as DNA, the CDR3 is TGTGCCATTGTGGGGAACACCGGGGAGCTGTTTTTT. Translation gives CAIVGNTGELFF. This chain links TRBV19 with TRBJ2-2; unclear D gene. Germline CDR1 and CDR2: LNHDA and SQIVND (reference sequence). This CDR3 comprises 12 residues. V was clipped by 10 bases and J by 1 base, with 7 bases between them.

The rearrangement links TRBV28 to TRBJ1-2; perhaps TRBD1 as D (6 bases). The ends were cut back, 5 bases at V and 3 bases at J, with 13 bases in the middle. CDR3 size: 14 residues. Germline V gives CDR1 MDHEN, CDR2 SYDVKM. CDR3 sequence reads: CASSLSGADYGYTF. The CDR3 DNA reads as TGTGCCAGCAGTCTGTCGGGGGCTGACTATGGCTACACCTTC.

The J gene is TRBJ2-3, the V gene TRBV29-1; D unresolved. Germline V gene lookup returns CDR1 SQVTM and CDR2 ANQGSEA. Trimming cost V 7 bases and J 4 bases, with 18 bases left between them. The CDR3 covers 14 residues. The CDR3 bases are TGCAGCGGTCGACGGGCACTTCCTTCAGATACGCAGTATTTT. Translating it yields CSGRRALPSDTQYF.

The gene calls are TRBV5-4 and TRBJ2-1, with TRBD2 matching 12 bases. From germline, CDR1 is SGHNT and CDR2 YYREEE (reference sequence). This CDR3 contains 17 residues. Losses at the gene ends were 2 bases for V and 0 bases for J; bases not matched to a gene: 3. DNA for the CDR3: TGTGCCAGCAGCTTAGGACTAGCGGGAAACTCCTACAATGAGCAGTTCTTC. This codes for CASSLGLAGNSYNEQFF.

CDR3 amino acids: CASSFGTGSTDTQYF. DNA of the CDR3: TGCGCCAGCAGCTTTGGCACGGGAAGCACAGATACGCAGTATTTT. V gene TRBV5-1 combines with J gene TRBJ2-3, with D possibly being TRBD2 (5 bases). The CDR3 contains 15 residues. Trimming took 2 bases from V and 0 from J, leaving 10 bases between them. Germline CDR1 and CDR2: SGHRS and YFSETQ.

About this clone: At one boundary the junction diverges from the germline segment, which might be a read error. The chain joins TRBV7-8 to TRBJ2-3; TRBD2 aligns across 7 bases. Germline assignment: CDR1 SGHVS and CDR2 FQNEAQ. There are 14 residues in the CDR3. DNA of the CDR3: TGTGCCAGCAGTTTAGCGGGCCCCACAGATACGCAGTATTTT. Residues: CASSLAGPTDTQYF.

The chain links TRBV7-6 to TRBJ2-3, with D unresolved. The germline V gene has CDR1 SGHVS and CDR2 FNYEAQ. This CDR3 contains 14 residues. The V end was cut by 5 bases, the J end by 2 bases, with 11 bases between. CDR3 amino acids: CASSPRRITDTQYF. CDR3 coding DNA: TGTGCCAGCAGCCCACGTAGGATCACAGATACGCAGTATTTT.

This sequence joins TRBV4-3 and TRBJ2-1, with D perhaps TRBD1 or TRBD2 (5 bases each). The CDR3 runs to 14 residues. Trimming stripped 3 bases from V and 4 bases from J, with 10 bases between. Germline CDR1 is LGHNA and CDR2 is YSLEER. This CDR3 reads CASSHGTDYNEQFF. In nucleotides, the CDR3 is TGCGCCAGCAGCCATGGGACCGATTACAATGAGCAGTTCTTC.

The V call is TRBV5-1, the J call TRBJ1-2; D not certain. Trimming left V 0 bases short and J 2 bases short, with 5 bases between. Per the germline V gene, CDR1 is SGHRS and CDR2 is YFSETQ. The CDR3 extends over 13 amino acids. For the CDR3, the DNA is TGCGCCAGCAGCTTGGCACAGAACTATGGCTACACCTTC. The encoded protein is CASSLAQNYGYTF.

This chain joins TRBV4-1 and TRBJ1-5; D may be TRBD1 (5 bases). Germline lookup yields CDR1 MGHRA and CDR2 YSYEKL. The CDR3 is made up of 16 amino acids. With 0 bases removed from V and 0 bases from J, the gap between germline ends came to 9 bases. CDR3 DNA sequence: TGCGCCAGCAGCCAAGAGACAGCCTATAGCAATCAGCCCCAGCATTTT. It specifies CASSQETAYSNQPQHF.

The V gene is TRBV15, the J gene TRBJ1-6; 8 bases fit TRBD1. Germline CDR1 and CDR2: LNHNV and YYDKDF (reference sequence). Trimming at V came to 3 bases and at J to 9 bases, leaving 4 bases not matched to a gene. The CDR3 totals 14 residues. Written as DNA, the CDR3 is TGTGCCACCAGCAGGGACAGGGACGTTTCACCCCTCCACTTT. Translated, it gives CATSRDRDVSPLHF.

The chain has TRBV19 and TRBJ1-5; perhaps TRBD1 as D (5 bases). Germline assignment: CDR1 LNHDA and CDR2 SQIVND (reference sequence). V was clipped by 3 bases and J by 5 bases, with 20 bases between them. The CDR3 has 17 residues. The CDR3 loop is CASSIGSFRQTYQPQHF. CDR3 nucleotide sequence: TGTGCCAGTAGTATCGGTAGTTTTCGACAGACTTATCAGCCCCAGCATTTT.

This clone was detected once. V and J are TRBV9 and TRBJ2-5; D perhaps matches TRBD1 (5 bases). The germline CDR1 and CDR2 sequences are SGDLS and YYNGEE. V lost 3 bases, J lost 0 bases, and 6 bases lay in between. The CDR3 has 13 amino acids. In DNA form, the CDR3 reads TGTGCCAGCAGCGGGACACACCAAGAGACCCAGTACTTC. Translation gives CASSGTHQETQYF.

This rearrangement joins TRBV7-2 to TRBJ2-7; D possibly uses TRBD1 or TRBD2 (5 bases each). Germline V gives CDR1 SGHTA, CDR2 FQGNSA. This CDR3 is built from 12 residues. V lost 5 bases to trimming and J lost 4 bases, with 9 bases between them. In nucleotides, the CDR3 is TGTGCCAGCAGCGGGGACGGATACGAGCAGTACTTC. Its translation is CASSGDGYEQYF.

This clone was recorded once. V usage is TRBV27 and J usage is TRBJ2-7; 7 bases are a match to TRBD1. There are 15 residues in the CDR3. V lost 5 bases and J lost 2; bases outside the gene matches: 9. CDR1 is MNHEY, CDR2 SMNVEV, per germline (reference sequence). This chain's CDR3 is CASSPLGTAAYEQYF. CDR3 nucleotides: TGTGCCAGCAGTCCCCTCGGGACAGCCGCCTACGAGCAGTACTTC.

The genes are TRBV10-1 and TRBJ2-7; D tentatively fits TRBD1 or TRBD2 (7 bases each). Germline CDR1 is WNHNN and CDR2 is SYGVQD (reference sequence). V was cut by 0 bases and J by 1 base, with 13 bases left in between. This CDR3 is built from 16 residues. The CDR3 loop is CASSESGEGQSYEQYF. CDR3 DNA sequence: TGCGCCAGCAGTGAGTCGGGGGAGGGACAGTCCTACGAGCAGTACTTC.

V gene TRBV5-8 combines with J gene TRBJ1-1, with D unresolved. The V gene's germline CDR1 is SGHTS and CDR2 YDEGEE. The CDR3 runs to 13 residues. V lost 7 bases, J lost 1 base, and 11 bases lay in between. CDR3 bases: TGTGCCAGCCAGATAACAGAGAACACTGAAGCTTTCTTT. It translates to CASQITENTEAFF.

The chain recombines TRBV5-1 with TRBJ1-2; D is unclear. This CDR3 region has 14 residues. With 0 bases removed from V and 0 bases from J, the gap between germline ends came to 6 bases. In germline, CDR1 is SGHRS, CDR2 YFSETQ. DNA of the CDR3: TGCGCCAGCAGCTTGGACGCGGCTAACTATGGCTACACCTTC. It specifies CASSLDAANYGYTF.

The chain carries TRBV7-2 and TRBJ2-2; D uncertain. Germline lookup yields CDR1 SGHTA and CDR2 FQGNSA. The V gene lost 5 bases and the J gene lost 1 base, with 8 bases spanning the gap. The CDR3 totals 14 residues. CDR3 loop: CASSIELNTGELFF. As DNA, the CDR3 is TGTGCCAGCAGCATCGAGTTGAACACCGGGGAGCTGTTTTTT.

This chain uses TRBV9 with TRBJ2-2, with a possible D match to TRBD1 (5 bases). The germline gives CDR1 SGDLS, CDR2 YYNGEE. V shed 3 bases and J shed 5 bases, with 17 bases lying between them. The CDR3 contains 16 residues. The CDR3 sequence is CASSGQRDFPTGELFF. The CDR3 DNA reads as TGTGCCAGCAGCGGACAGCGCGACTTCCCTACCGGGGAGCTGTTTTTT.

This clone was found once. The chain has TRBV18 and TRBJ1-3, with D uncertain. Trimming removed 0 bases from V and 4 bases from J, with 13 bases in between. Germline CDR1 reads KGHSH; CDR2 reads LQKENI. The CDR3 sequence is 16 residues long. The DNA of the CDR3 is TGTGCCAGCTCACCACCCAGTATACAAGGAGGAAACACCATATATTTT. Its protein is CASSPPSIQGGNTIYF.

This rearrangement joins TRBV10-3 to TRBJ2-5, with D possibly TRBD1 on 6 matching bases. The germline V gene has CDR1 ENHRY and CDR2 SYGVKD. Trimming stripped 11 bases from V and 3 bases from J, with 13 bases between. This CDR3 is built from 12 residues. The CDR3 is CAAGQQEETQYF. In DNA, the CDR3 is TGTGCCGCCGGACAGCAAGAAGAGACCCAGTACTTC.

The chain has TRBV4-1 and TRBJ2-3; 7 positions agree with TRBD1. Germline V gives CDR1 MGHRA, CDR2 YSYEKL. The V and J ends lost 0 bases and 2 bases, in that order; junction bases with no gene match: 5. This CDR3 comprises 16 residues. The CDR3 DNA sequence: TGCGCCAGCAGCCAAGACTACAGGGGCGTCACAGATACGCAGTATTTT. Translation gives CASSQDYRGVTDTQYF.

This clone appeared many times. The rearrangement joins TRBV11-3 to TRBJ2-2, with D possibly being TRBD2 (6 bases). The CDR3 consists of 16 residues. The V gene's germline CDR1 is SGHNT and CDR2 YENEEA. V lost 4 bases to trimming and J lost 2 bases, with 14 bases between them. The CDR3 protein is CASSSPSGRNTGELFF. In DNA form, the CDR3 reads TGTGCCAGCAGCTCTCCCTCCGGGAGAAACACCGGGGAGCTGTTTTTT. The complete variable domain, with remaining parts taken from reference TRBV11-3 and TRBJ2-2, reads EAGVVQSPRYKIIEKKQPVAFWCNPISGHNTLYWYLQNLGQGPELLIRYENEEAVDDSQLPKDRFSAERLKGVDSTLKIQPAELGDSAVYLCASSSPSGRNTGELFFGEGSRLTVL.

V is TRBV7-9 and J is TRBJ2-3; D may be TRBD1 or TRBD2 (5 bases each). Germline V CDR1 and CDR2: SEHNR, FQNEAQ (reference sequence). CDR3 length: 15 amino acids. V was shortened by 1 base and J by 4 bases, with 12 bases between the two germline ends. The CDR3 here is CASSLDEGYPDTQYF. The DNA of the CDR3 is TGTGCCAGCAGCTTAGACGAGGGGTACCCAGATACGCAGTATTTT.

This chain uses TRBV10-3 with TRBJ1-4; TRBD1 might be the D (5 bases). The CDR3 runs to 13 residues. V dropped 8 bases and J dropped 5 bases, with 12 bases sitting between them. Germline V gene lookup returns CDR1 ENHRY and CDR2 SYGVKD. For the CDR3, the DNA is TGTGCCATCGGGGCCGGACTGAATGAAAAACTGTTTTTT. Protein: CAIGAGLNEKLFF.

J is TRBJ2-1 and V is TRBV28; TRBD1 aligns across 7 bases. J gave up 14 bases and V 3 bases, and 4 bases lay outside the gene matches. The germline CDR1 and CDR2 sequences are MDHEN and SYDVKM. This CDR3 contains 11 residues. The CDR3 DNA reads TGTGCCAGCAGTTTCGCGACAGGGAAGTTCTTC. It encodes CASSFATGKFF.